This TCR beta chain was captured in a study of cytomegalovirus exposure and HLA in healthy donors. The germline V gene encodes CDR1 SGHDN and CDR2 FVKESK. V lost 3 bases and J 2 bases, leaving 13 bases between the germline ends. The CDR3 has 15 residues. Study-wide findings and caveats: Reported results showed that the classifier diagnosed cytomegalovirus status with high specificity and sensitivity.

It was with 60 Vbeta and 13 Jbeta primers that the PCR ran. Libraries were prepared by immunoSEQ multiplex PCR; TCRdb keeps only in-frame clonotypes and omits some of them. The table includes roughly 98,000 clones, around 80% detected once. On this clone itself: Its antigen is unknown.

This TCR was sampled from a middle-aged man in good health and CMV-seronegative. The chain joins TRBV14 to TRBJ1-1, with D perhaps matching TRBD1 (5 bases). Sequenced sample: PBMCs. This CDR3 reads CASSQFQGKNTEAFF. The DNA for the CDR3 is TGTGCCAGCAGCCAGTTTCAGGGAAAAAACACTGAAGCTTTCTTT.